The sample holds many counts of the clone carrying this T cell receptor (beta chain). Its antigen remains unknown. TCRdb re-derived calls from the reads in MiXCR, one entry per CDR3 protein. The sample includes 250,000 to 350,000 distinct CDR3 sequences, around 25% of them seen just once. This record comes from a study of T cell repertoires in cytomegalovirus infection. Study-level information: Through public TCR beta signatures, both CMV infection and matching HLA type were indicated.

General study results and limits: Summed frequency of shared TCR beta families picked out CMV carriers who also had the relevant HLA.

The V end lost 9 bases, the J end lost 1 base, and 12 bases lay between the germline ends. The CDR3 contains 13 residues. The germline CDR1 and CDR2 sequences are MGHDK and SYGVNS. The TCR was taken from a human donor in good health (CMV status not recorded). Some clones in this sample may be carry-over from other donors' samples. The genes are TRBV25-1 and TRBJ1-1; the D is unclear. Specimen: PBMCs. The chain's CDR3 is CASTRGGNTEAFF. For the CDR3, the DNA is TGTGCCAGTACCCGCGGCGGGAACACTGAAGCTTTCTTT.